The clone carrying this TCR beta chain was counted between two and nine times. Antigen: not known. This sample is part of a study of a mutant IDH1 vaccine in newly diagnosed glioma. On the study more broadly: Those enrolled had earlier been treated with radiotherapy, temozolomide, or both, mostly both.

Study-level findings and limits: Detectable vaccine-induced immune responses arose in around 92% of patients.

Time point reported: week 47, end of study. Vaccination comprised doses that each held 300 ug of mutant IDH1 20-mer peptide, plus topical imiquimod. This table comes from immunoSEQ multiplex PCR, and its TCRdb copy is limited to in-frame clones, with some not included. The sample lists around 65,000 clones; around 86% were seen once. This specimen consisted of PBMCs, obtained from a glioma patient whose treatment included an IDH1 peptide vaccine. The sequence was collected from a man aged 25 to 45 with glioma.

The CDR3 DNA sequence: TGCGCCAGCAGCTTGACAGACTTGAACACTGAAGCTTTCTTT. Translation gives CASSLTDLNTEAFF. The chain uses TRBV5-1 and TRBJ1-1; D call uncertain. Germline CDR1 reads SGHRS; CDR2 reads YFSETQ. The V end was cut by 1 base, the J end by 0 bases, with 7 bases between. The CDR3 extends over 14 amino acids.